This T cell receptor (beta chain) was retrieved from a study of regulatory T cells in long-lasting Graves disease. CDR3 regions were amplified by Arm-PCR using iRepertoire HTBI primers to build TCR beta libraries. In the authors' methods: Identified segments across samples numbered roughly 60 TRBV and more than 11 TRBJ. TCRdb re-called the multiplex PCR reads with MiXCR, one entry per CDR3 protein. The V and J calls were not made by the authors but by TCRdb's processing. The sample includes more than 300,000 distinct CDR3 sequences, 15% to 20% seen only once; the top ten take 20% to 25%. Time point here: newly diagnosed GD, antithyroid drugs for less than 3 months. RNA isolated from PBMCs was used to make the TCR library. EDTA tubes received around 9 milliliters of drawn peripheral blood. These records were also assigned to another study, of T cells in Graves' hyperthyroidism and ophthalmopathy. That work adds: Uncontrolled infection, other autoimmune disease, pregnancy or lactation barred patients from enrollment. Using the HTBI primer set, a first-round RT-PCR was run on the TCR CDR3.

The clonotype was recovered from a woman aged 18-29 years with Graves disease. Material: peripheral blood mononuclear cells (PBMCs), obtained at new diagnosis, from a patient treated with antithyroid drugs.

The DNA of the CDR3 is TGTGCCAGCAGTTTAGCTGGCGTGGATTCACCCCTCCACTTT. It specifies CASSLAGVDSPLHF. The rearrangement links TRBV12-3 or TRBV12-4 to TRBJ1-6; D uncertain. The CDR3 is 14 amino acids. Trimming removed 0 bases at V and 8 bases at J, with 8 bases between.